This T cell receptor beta chain originates from a study of cytomegalovirus exposure and HLA in healthy donors. Study context: Early on, a data release was issued that held about 85 million unique TCRs from HLA-typed donors.

Germline CDR1 SGHDT, CDR2 YYEEEE. The CDR3 loop spans 16 amino acids. After removal of 2 bases from V and 5 bases from J, the junction contained 12 bases not matched to a gene. Note on this clone: What it binds is not known.

Study-level points and caveats: TCR sequences were mostly rare, though some public TCRs occurred in many donors. Relative to the approximately 700-donor mean, N-insertions were reportedly fewer in an Asian-associated ancestry cluster in a later analysis. Later analysis identified a missense DCLRE1C variant that was linked to TCR beta V- and J-gene trimming.

A multiplex PCR was run with 60 Vbeta primers and 13 Jbeta primers. Data came from immunoSEQ multiplex PCR; TCRdb stores just in-frame clones and leaves some out. The listing contains about 120,000 clones. The specimen was PBMCs. The chain is built from TRBV5-6 and TRBJ2-7, with 8 bases lining up with TRBD1. The source of this sequence is a man aged 18 to 35 in good health and CMV-seronegative. The DNA of the CDR3 is TGTGCCAGCAGCTTACGGCCGAGACAGGGGACGAACGAGCAGTACTTC. Translated: CASSLRPRQGTNEQYF. The full variable domain, in which reference TRBV5-6 and TRBJ2-7 provide the parts outside the CDR3, is DAGVTQSPTHLIKTRGQQVTLRCSPKSGHDTVSWYQQALGQGPQFIFQYYEEEERQRGNFPDRFSGHQFPNYSSELNVNALLLGDSALYLCASSLRPRQGTNEQYFGPGTRLTVT.